This TCR beta chain was found in a study of neoadjuvant anti-PD-1 for oral cavity cancer. Overall study context: Most patients had three to four biweekly doses of 3 mg/kg nivolumab before resection.

In regard to this clone: The target antigen is unknown.

TCRdb's table, derived via immunoSEQ multiplex PCR, lists solely in-frame clones and lacks some. The sample comprises 84,000 or so clones, about 84% of which are singletons, and about 3.4% rests with the top ten. With 5 bases removed from V and 1 base from J, the gap between germline ends came to 18 bases. The length of the CDR3 is 16 residues. CDR1 MNHEY and CDR2 SMNVEV come from the germline V gene (reference sequence). General observations from the study: After neoadjuvant nivolumab, PBMC T cell clonality was significantly higher in non-responders than responders.

Patients had newly diagnosed, untreated stage II-IVA oral cavity squamous cell carcinoma. The sample in question was PBMCs, obtained before nivolumab (anti-PD-1) treatment. The V and J genes are TRBV27 and TRBJ2-7, with a weak D call TRBD2 (6 bases). This TCR was recovered from a person between 35 and 79 years old with oral cavity squamous cell carcinoma. Here the CDR3 reads CASSPRPLADSYEQYF. CDR3 nucleotides: TGTGCCAGCAGTCCACGGCCACTAGCTGATTCCTACGAGCAGTACTTC.